This T cell receptor beta chain was documented in a study of human T cells and chemical hapten exposure. On the study more broadly: TCR yields per sample varied mostly from small pooled library volume differences. Study findings and constraints: Significantly more large CDR3 similarity clusters arose among expanded TCRs than among controls.

MiXCR, run by TCRdb on the RACE reads, gives a single entry per CDR3 protein. The sample comprises fewer than 60,000 distinct CDR3 sequences, about 11% of which are singletons, and 3.5% to 4.5% rests with the top ten. Germline values: CDR1 ENHRY, CDR2 SYGVKD. The CDR3 extends over 16 amino acids. Trimming removed 0 bases at V and 0 bases at J, with 9 bases between. This clonotype was recorded a few times. The antigen remains unidentified. Time point in this sample: pre-sensitization, week 0. The treatment denotes: therapeutic diphenylcyclopropenone sensitization with weekly scalp DPC. Patches went on only after blood had been drawn each time.

The sequencing used whole blood, collected in connection with sensitization to the hapten diphenylcyclopropenone (DPC). The clonotype comes from a woman aged 40 to 50 with alopecia areata. Some clones in this sample may be carry-over from other donors' samples. This chain uses TRBV10-3 with TRBJ2-4; D gene ambiguous. CDR3 nucleotides: TGTGCCATCAGTGAGTCTAACCAGATAGCCAAAAACATTCAGTACTTC. Protein sequence: CAISESNQIAKNIQYF.